These 21 T cell receptor beta chains share one sample of origin, sequenced in a study of CD8 T cells in Susac syndrome. Random hexamers primed reverse transcription of about 0.45 to 1 ug RNA. TCRdb reanalysed the immunoSEQ multiplex PCR reads using MiXCR and keeps one entry per CDR3 protein. The table has approximately 110,000 distinct CDR3 sequences, about 92% seen once; the top ten hold approximately 0.31%. Sample: CD8+ T cells from PBMCs. The origin of the receptors is a human donor with multiple sclerosis.

This clonotype has just a few counts. At one boundary the junction diverges from the germline segment, which might be a read error. CDR3: CASSYFSNNEQFF. The DNA for the CDR3 is TGTGCCAGCAGTTACTTCTCCAACAATGAGCAGTTCTTC. V and J are TRBV6-2 or TRBV6-3 and TRBJ2-1; D not certain. The germline V gene encodes CDR1 MNHEY and CDR2 SVGEGT. This CDR3 region has 13 residues.

This CDR3 is CASSETGANTGELFF. CDR3 DNA sequence: TGTGCCAGCAGTGAAACGGGCGCGAACACCGGGGAGCTGTTTTTT. The rearrangement uses TRBV2 and TRBJ2-2; D unresolved. This CDR3 contains 15 residues. Germline loops: CDR1 SNHLY, CDR2 FYNNEI. V gave up 2 bases and J gave up 0 bases, with 7 bases separating them.

This clonotype was counted a single time. The chain has TRBV5-1 and TRBJ2-3; 8 bases are shared with TRBD1. Germline V gene data show CDR1 as SGHRS and CDR2 as YFSETQ. The junction had 12 bases not matched to a gene; V was cut back by 0 bases and J by 6 bases. CDR3 length equals 17 residues. For the CDR3, the DNA is TGCGCCAGCAGCTTGGCCTGGGTCAGGGGGCTTTCGGATACGCAGTATTTT. This sequence encodes CASSLAWVRGLSDTQYF.

The chain joins TRBV5-1 to TRBJ1-2, with TRBD1 as a possible D gene (6 bases). Germline loops: CDR1 SGHRS, CDR2 YFSETQ. Between the trimmed V and J ends, which lost 0 bases and 5 bases, there was a span of 17 bases. This CDR3 is 16 amino acids long. CDR3 DNA sequence: TGCGCCAGCAGCTTGGCGAAGGGGGGTTCGCTGTATGGCTACACCTTC. Its protein product is CASSLAKGGSLYGYTF.

This chain uses TRBV5-4 with TRBJ2-3; TRBD1 matches 9 bases. The CDR3 sequence is 14 residues long. Per the germline V gene, CDR1 is SGHNT and CDR2 is YYREEE (reference sequence). With V trimmed by 9 bases and J by 1 base, 6 bases remained unmatched. CDR3 loop: CATPGQGGTDTQYF. CDR3 coding DNA: TGTGCCACCCCGGGACAGGGTGGCACAGATACGCAGTATTTT.

The table lists this clonotype with a few counts. V usage is TRBV12-3 or TRBV12-4 and J usage is TRBJ2-3; 7 bases map to TRBD1. The V segment lost 7 bases and the J segment 9 bases; nucleotides outside the gene matches: 13. This CDR3 region has 14 residues. CDR3 residues: CASTSPTGTGTQYF. The CDR3 bases are TGTGCCAGCACCTCACCGACAGGGACGGGCACGCAGTATTTT.

The chain combines TRBV5-1 with TRBJ2-1; D is perhaps TRBD2 (5 bases). Germline V gives CDR1 SGHRS, CDR2 YFSETQ. V shed 7 bases and J shed 0 bases, with 14 bases lying between them. This CDR3 is 15 amino acids long. In nucleotides, the CDR3 is TGCGCCAGCGCGATTGAGCGGAGCTCCTACAATGAGCAGTTCTTC. It codes for CASAIERSSYNEQFF. Together with reference TRBV5-1 and TRBJ2-1, the CDR3 gives the full variable domain: KAGVTQTPRYLIKTRGQQVTLSCSPISGHRSVSWYQQTPGQGLQFLFEYFSETQRNKGNFPGRFSGRQFSNSRSEMNVSTLELGDSALYLCASAIERSSYNEQFFGPGTRLTVL.

This chain joins TRBV27 and TRBJ1-2; 7 bases agree with TRBD1. The V gene end was trimmed by 5 bases and the J gene end by 9 bases; junction bases not matched to a gene: 12. The CDR3 runs 14 residues. CDR1 is MNHEY, CDR2 SMNVEV, per germline (reference sequence). CDR3 DNA: TGTGCCAGCAGTCTCCAAAGACAGGGTCCGCGCTACACCTTC. Encoded protein: CASSLQRQGPRYTF.

The rearrangement links TRBV12-3 or TRBV12-4 to TRBJ1-2, with TRBD1 matching 8 bases. Germline trimming cut 5 bases from V and 3 bases from J; bases unmatched to any gene: 14. The CDR3 spans 17 residues. The CDR3, as DNA: TGTGCCAGCAGTCCCACGACCGCCCAGGGGGCCGACTATGGCTACACCTTC. It encodes CASSPTTAQGADYGYTF.

The chain joins TRBV20-1 to TRBJ1-2; 8 bases match TRBD1. After removal of 0 bases from V and 4 bases from J, the junction contained 10 bases not matched to a gene. The V gene's germline CDR1 is DFQATT and CDR2 SNEGSKA (reference sequence). The CDR3 loop spans 16 amino acids. The CDR3 DNA sequence: TGCAGTGCTAGAGAATGGGCAGGGGGCGCTGGCTATGGCTACACCTTC. It codes for CSAREWAGGAGYGYTF.

V is TRBV20-1 and J is TRBJ2-1; TRBD2 aligns across 7 bases. The length of the CDR3 is 11 residues. V shed 1 base, J shed 16 bases, and the junction held 7 bases outside the gene matches. Germline CDR1 is DFQATT and CDR2 is SNEGSKA (reference sequence). The CDR3 sequence is CSARASGQVFF. In DNA form, the CDR3 reads TGCAGTGCTAGAGCTAGCGGTCAGGTATTCTTC.

Comment on this clonotype: Since a much larger clone is just one base distant, this may be a read error. J is TRBJ1-2 and V is TRBV5-1; TRBD1 is a possible D gene (5 bases). Germline V CDR1 and CDR2: SGHRS, YFSETQ. V was pared by 0 bases and J by 6 bases, with 18 bases between. The CDR3 is made up of 16 amino acids. CDR3 nucleotide sequence: TGCGCCAGCAGCTTGGTAGTGAGACAGCCAAGGAATGGCTACACCTTC. Its translation: CASSLVVRQPRNGYTF.

V is TRBV4-1 and J is TRBJ1-5; 8 bases map to TRBD1. The CDR3 is 16 amino acids. Germline loops: CDR1 MGHRA, CDR2 YSYEKL. V was clipped by 6 bases and J by 0 bases; unmatched bases: 7. CDR3 protein: CASRPRTGGSNQPQHF. The CDR3 DNA follows: TGCGCCAGCAGACCTCGTACAGGGGGTAGCAATCAGCCCCAGCATTTT.

V gene TRBV7-9 combines with J gene TRBJ1-2, with D tentatively TRBD1 (5 bases). Germline V gene sequence: CDR1 SEHNR, CDR2 FQNEAQ (reference sequence). V was cut by 2 bases and J by 3 bases, with 7 bases left in between. CDR3 length: 13 amino acids. Here the CDR3 reads CASSLLGHYGYTF. CDR3 bases: TGTGCCAGCAGCTTATTGGGGCACTATGGCTACACCTTC.

V is TRBV27 and J is TRBJ1-5, with TRBD1 matching over 7 bases. V was pared by 4 bases and J by 1 base, with 1 base of the junction left unmatched. Per germline, CDR1 MNHEY and CDR2 SMNVEV (reference sequence). The CDR3 loop spans 14 amino acids. Here the CDR3 reads CASSWDRSNQPQHF. In nucleotides, the CDR3 is TGTGCCAGCAGTTGGGACAGAAGCAATCAGCCCCAGCATTTT.

This sequence joins TRBV30 and TRBJ1-3; D not resolved. The CDR3 spans 14 residues. CDR1 is GTSNPN and CDR2 is SVGIG in the germline V gene (reference sequence). Trimming cost V 3 bases and J 3 bases, with 12 bases left between them. CDR3: CAWRVGRSGNTIYF. The CDR3 DNA follows: TGTGCCTGGAGGGTGGGAAGAAGTGGAAACACCATATATTTT.

The V and J genes are TRBV11-2 and TRBJ2-7, with TRBD2 identical over 11 bases. Germline V gene data show CDR1 as SGHAT and CDR2 as FQNNGV. With 5 bases clipped from V and 4 bases from J, the junction kept 10 bases outside the gene matches. The CDR3 length is 16 residues. CDR3 in amino acids: CASSTIAGGPLYEQYF. CDR3 sequence (DNA): TGTGCCAGCAGCACTATAGCGGGGGGGCCTTTATACGAGCAGTACTTC. Complete variable domain (other parts from reference TRBV11-2 and TRBJ2-7): EAGVAQSPRYKIIEKRQSVAFWCNPISGHATLYWYQQILGQGPKLLIQFQNNGVVDDSQLPKDRFSAERLKGVDSTLKIQPAKLEDSAVYLCASSTIAGGPLYEQYFGPGTRLTVT.

This chain uses TRBV9 with TRBJ2-5, with 8 nucleotides matching TRBD2. Germline values: CDR1 SGDLS, CDR2 YYNGEE. V lost 4 bases, J lost 1 base, and 6 bases stayed unmatched. The CDR3 is made up of 15 amino acids. This CDR3 is CASSPSGRVQETQYF. CDR3 bases: TGTGCCAGCAGCCCTAGCGGGCGAGTCCAAGAGACCCAGTACTTC.

The chain joins TRBV13 to TRBJ2-3; D remains ambiguous. Germline V gene sequence: CDR1 PRHDT, CDR2 FYEKMQ (reference sequence). V was pared by 5 bases and J by 1 base, with 4 bases between. CDR3 length: 12 amino acids. CDR3 protein: CASSLRTDTQYF. The CDR3, as DNA: TGTGCCAGCAGCCTACGCACAGATACGCAGTATTTT.

V gene TRBV7-9 combines with J gene TRBJ1-3; possibly TRBD1 for D (6 bases). Germline V gene data show CDR1 as SEHNR and CDR2 as FQNEAQ (reference sequence). The CDR3 is 14 amino acids. V gave up 8 bases and J gave up 4 bases, with 15 bases separating them. Here the CDR3 DNA reads TGTGCCAGCGCCCAACAGGGTGGGGGAAACACCATATATTTT. Encoded protein: CASAQQGGGNTIYF. Full variable domain (remainder filled in from reference TRBV7-9 and TRBJ1-3): DTGVSQNPRHKITKRGQNVTFRCDPISEHNRLYWYRQTLGQGPEFLTYFQNEAQLEKSRLLSDRFSAERPKGSFSTLEIQRTEQGDSAMYLCASAQQGGGNTIYFGEGSWLTVV.

DNA of the CDR3: TGTGCTAGTGGACCCCCCAGCGGTACTTACAATGAGCAGTTCTTC. Protein product: CASGPPSGTYNEQFF. This chain uses TRBV12-5 with TRBJ2-1; TRBD2 is a possible D gene (5 bases). Germline CDR1 and CDR2: LGHNT and FRNRAP. The CDR3 spans 15 residues. V was trimmed by 6 bases and J by 4 bases, leaving 16 bases between them. The entire variable domain, with the rest obtained from reference TRBV12-5 and TRBJ2-1, is as follows: DARVTQTPRHKVTEMGQEVTMRCQPILGHNTVFWYRQTMMQGLELLAYFRNRAPLDDSGMPKDRFSAEMPDATLATLKIQPSEPRDSAVYFCASGPPSGTYNEQFFGPGTRLTVL.